The 11 T cell receptor beta chains below all came from one sample that was sequenced in a study of T cells in Graves' hyperthyroidism and ophthalmopathy. Researchers took RNA transcripts and amplified the TCR beta CDR3 regions from them. An initial round of RT-PCR targeting the TCR CDR3 relied on the HTBI primer set. MiXCR, run by TCRdb on the multiplex PCR reads, gives a single entry per CDR3 protein. The table lists around 360,000 distinct CDR3 sequences, roughly 15% of them singletons. The specimen sequenced was blood. These TCRs come from a woman aged 55-70 years with Graves' ophthalmopathy.

This clonotype came up many times. Compared with germline, one end of the junction differs, possibly owing to a read error. This chain connects TRBV28 to TRBJ2-1; D call uncertain. The CDR3 length is 15 residues. Germline V lookup: CDR1 MDHEN, CDR2 SYDVKM. The CDR3 DNA reads TGTGCCAGCAGTTTATCGGGCGGTCCGTACAGTGAGCAGTTCTTC. It codes for CASSLSGGPYSEQFF.

This clonotype was recorded only once. The junction departs from the called germline gene at one end, perhaps through a read error. The DNA of the CDR3 is TGTCCCAGCAGTAGCCCGGGACAGCCGCAAGAGACCCAGTACTTC. It is translated as CPSSSPGQPQETQYF. The chain combines TRBV12-3 or TRBV12-4 with TRBJ2-5; 7 bases are shared with TRBD1. This CDR3 is 15 amino acids long.

By frequency in the sample, this clonotype is medium-sized. The V and J genes are TRBV5-1 and TRBJ2-1, with D possibly matching TRBD2 (6 bases). With 4 bases removed from V and 6 bases from J, the gap between germline ends came to 20 bases. CDR1 is SGHRS and CDR2 is YFSETQ in the germline V gene. The CDR3 covers 16 residues. CDR3 coding DNA: TGCGCCAGCAGCCCTACTCCGGGAGCCTGGGGCAATGAGCAGTTCTTC. Translated, it gives CASSPTPGAWGNEQFF. Supplemented by reference TRBV5-1 and TRBJ2-1, the full variable domain reads KAGVTQTPRYLIKTRGQQVTLSCSPISGHRSVSWYQQTPGQGLQFLFEYFSETQRNKGNFPGRFSGRQFSNSRSEMNVSTLELGDSALYLCASSPTPGAWGNEQFFGPGTRLTVL.

This clonotype appeared many times. The rearrangement links TRBV6-1 to TRBJ2-3; 9 bases match TRBD1. Trimming at V came to 8 bases and at J to 3 bases, leaving 3 bases not matched to a gene. The germline V gene has CDR1 MNHNS and CDR2 SASEGT. The CDR3 runs 13 residues. The CDR3 region has the DNA TGTGCCAGCCGCGGACAGGGGACAGATACGCAGTATTTT. Its protein is CASRGQGTDTQYF.

The chain combines TRBV7-9 with TRBJ2-2; 7 nucleotides align to TRBD2. The CDR3 consists of 14 residues. Germline V CDR1 and CDR2: SEHNR, FQNEAQ (reference sequence). Trimming removed 4 bases from V and 6 bases from J; junction bases left unmatched: 5. The DNA of the CDR3 is TGTGCCAGCAGCTCAGCCGGGGGGTCCGGGGAGCTGTTTTTT. Its protein is CASSSAGGSGELFF.

The chain has TRBV12-3 or TRBV12-4 and TRBJ2-7; D is tentatively TRBD1 or TRBD2 (6 bases each). This CDR3 region has 14 residues. Between the trimmed V and J ends, which lost 2 bases and 5 bases, there was a span of 13 bases. CDR3 nucleotides: TGTGCCAGCAGTTTAATGGGGGGCGGCCACGAGCAGTACTTC. It specifies CASSLMGGGHEQYF.

This clonotype has only a few counts. The chain links TRBV7-3 to TRBJ1-3, with D possibly TRBD1 on 6 matching bases. Germline V gene data show CDR1 as SGHTA and CDR2 as FQGTGA. CDR3 length: 14 amino acids. The V end was cut by 4 bases, the J end by 2 bases, with 9 bases between. CDR3 sequence: CASSSQGTGNTIYF. The CDR3 DNA reads TGTGCCAGCAGCTCGCAGGGGACTGGAAACACCATATATTTT.

The J gene is TRBJ2-1, the V gene TRBV19; 7 bases line up with TRBD1. After removal of 5 bases from V and 1 base from J, the junction contained 8 bases not matched to a gene. Germline loops: CDR1 LNHDA, CDR2 SQIVND (reference sequence). The CDR3 contains 16 residues. CDR3: CASSSDRAESYNEQFF. The DNA for the CDR3 is TGTGCCAGTAGTTCCGACAGGGCGGAATCCTACAATGAGCAGTTCTTC.

The sample holds a few counts of this clonotype. This sequence joins TRBV10-3 and TRBJ2-7, with 13 bases aligning to TRBD2. The V gene's germline CDR1 is ENHRY and CDR2 SYGVKD. V was pared by 6 bases and J by 7 bases, with 9 bases of the junction left unmatched. The CDR3 is 15 residues long. CDR3 DNA: TGTGCCATCAGGGCCCCACTAGCGGGAGGGCCAGAGCAGTACTTC. This translates into CAIRAPLAGGPEQYF.

This clonotype has just a few counts. The rearrangement joins TRBV19 to TRBJ1-2; D may be TRBD1 (5 bases). This CDR3 spans 14 amino acids. Between the trimmed V and J ends, which lost 10 bases and 3 bases, there was a span of 18 bases. CDR1 and CDR2 (germline): LNHDA, SQIVND (reference sequence). CDR3 DNA sequence: TGTGCCATCAGAATGGAGGGGAGAGACTATGGCTACACCTTC. This gives the protein CAIRMEGRDYGYTF. Full variable domain (missing parts from reference TRBV19 and TRBJ1-2): DGGITQSPKYLFRKEGQNVTLSCEQNLNHDAMYWYRQDPGQGLRLIYYSQIVNDFQKGDIAEGYSVSREKKESFPLTVTSAQKNPTAFYLCAIRMEGRDYGYTFGSGTRLTVV.

This clonotype was observed many times. The CDR3 loop reads CASSEFGNTIYF. The CDR3 coding sequence is TGTGCCAGCAGTGAGTTTGGAAACACCATATATTTT. The chain links TRBV3-1 to TRBJ1-3; D is ambiguous. The V gene's germline CDR1 is LGHDT and CDR2 YNNKEL (reference sequence). The CDR3 runs to 12 residues. V lost 6 bases and J lost 3, with 6 bases in between.